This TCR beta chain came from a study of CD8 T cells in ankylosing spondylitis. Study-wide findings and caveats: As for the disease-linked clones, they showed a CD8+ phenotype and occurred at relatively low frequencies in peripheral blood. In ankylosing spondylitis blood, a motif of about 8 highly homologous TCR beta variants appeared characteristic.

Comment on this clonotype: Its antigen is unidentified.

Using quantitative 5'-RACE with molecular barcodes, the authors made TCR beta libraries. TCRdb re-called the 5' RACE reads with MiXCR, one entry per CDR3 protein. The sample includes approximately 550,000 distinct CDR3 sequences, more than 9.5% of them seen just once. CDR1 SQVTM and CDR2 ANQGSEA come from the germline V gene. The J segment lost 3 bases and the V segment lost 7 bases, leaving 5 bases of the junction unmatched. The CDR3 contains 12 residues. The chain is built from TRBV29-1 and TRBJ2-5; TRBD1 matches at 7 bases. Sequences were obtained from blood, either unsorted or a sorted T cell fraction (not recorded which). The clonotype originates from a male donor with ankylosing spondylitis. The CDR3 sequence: CSGRDSEETQYF. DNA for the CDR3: TGCAGCGGAAGGGACAGCGAAGAGACCCAGTACTTC.